This T cell receptor beta chain was documented in a study of T cell repertoires in cytomegalovirus infection. Study-wide context: Public TCR beta signatures marked donors with CMV infection and the matching HLA. Study conclusions and caveats: Identification of carriers of CMV plus the relevant HLA was achieved through cumulative public TCR beta family frequency. The ex vivo response was dominated by HLA-C-restricted CMV-specific TCR beta clonotypes.

TCRdb fed the reads into MiXCR, producing one record per CDR3 protein. This table has some 680,000 distinct CDR3 sequences, about a third appearing once. The CDR3 extends over 14 amino acids. V lost 5 bases and J lost 4; bases outside the gene matches: 4. Germline CDR1 and CDR2: SGHVS and FNYEAQ. This clonotype was recorded a few times. Its antigen is unidentified. This rearrangement joins TRBV7-6 to TRBJ1-4; 7 bases fit TRBD1. Sequenced: PBMCs. The receptor comes from a human donor in good health (CMV status not recorded). Some clones in this sample may be carry-over from other donors' samples. CDR3 sequence (DNA): TGTGCCAGCAGCACCAGGGGGGTTAATGAAAAACTGTTTTTT. It translates to CASSTRGVNEKLFF.